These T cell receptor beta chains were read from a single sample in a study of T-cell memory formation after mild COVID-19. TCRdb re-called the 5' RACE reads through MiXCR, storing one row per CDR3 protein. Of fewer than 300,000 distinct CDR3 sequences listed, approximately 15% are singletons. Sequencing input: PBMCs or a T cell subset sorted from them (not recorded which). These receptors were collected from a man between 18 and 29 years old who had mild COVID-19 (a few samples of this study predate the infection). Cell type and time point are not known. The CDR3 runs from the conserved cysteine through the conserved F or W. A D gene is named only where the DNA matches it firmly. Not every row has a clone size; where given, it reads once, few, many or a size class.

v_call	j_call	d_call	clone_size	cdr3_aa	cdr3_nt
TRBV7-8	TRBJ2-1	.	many	CASSPGFGDKNNEQFF	TGTGCCAGCAGCCCGGGGTTTGGGGACAAGAACAATGAGCAGTTCTTC
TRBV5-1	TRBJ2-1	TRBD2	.	CASSKRPGLADYNEQFF	TGCGCCAGCAGCAAAAGACCGGGACTAGCCGATTACAATGAGCAGTTCTTC
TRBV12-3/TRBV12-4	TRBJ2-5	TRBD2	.	CASSSGTSGRETQYF	TGTGCCAGCAGCTCAGGGACTAGCGGTCGGGAGACCCAGTACTTC
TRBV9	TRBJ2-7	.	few	CASSADSPHEQYF	TGTGCCAGCAGCGCGGACAGTCCCCACGAGCAGTACTTC
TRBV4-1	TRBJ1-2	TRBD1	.	CASSQDLRQGYLGYTF	TGCGCCAGCAGCCAAGACCTCAGACAGGGTTATTTAGGCTACACCTTC
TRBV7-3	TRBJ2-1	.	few	CASSFRGGEQFF	TGTGCCAGCAGCTTCAGGGGGGGTGAGCAGTTCTTC
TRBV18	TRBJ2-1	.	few	CASSPPGHNEQFF	TGTGCCAGCTCACCCCCAGGGCACAATGAGCAGTTCTTC
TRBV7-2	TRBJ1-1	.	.	CASSSSMASEAFF	TGTGCCAGCAGCTCGTCAATGGCTTCTGAAGCTTTCTTT
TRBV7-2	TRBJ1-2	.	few	CASRRGGDLYGYTF	TGTGCCAGCAGGCGGGGAGGGGATCTCTATGGCTACACCTTC
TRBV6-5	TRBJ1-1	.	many	CASSQLNTEAFF	TGTGCCAGCAGTCAACTGAACACTGAAGCTTTCTTT
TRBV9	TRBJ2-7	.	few	CASSPQGTGIYEQYF	TGTGCCAGCAGCCCTCAGGGCACGGGGATCTACGAGCAGTACTTC
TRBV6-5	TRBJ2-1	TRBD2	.	CASSPAGGTGDEQFF	TGTGCCAGCAGTCCAGCGGGGGGTACTGGGGATGAGCAGTTCTTC
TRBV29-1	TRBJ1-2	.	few	CSVVGRDDYGYTF	TGCAGCGTTGTGGGCAGGGACGACTATGGCTACACCTTC
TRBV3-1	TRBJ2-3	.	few	CASSPRGPREDTQYF	TGTGCCAGCAGCCCGCGGGGGCCCCGGGAAGATACGCAGTATTTT
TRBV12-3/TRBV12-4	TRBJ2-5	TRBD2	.	CASSAPAGGETQYF	TGTGCCAGCAGTGCACCGGCCGGGGGGGAGACCCAGTACTTC
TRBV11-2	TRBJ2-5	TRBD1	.	CASSSDRVETQYF	TGTGCCAGCAGCTCGGACAGGGTAGAGACCCAGTACTTC
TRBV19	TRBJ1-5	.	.	CASSLLSQQPQHF	TGTGCCAGTAGTCTCCTTTCTCAGCAGCCCCAGCATTTT
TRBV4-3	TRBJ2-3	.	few	CASSQDGRGTDTQYF	TGCGCCAGCAGCCAAGACGGTCGGGGCACAGATACGCAGTATTTT
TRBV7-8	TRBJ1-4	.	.	CASSSWDGNEKLFF	TGTGCCAGCAGCTCTTGGGACGGTAATGAAAAACTGTTTTTT
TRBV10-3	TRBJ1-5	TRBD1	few	CAISVGQGNQPQHF	TGTGCCATCAGTGTGGGACAGGGGAATCAGCCCCAGCATTTT
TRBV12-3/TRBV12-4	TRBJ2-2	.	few	CASSLLLGHVNTGELFF	TGTGCCAGCAGTTTACTTTTGGGACACGTGAACACCGGGGAGCTGTTTTTT
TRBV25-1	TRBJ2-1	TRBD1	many	CASSLRTGTLEQFF	TGTGCCAGCAGTTTGCGGACAGGGACCTTGGAGCAGTTCTTC
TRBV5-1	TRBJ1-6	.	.	CASSLAWSSLSPLHF	TGCGCCAGCAGCTTGGCCTGGAGCTCCCTCTCACCCCTCCACTTT
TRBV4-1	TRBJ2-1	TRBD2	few	CASSQVGLAEQFF	TGCGCCAGCAGCCAAGTGGGACTAGCGGAGCAGTTCTTC
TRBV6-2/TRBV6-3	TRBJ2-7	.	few	CASRRDGWGEQYF	TGTGCCAGCAGACGAGACGGCTGGGGCGAGCAGTACTTC
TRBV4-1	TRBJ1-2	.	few	CASSPSGALYGYTF	TGCGCCAGCAGCCCATCCGGGGCCCTCTATGGCTACACCTTC
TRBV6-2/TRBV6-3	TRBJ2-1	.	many	CASSPASEQFF	TGTGCCAGCAGCCCAGCTTCTGAGCAGTTCTTC
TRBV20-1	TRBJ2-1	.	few	CSARDPGRGTYNEQFF	TGCAGTGCTAGAGATCCTGGCAGGGGAACCTACAATGAGCAGTTCTTC
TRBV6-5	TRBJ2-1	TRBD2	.	CASSRTGGSEQFF	TGTGCCAGCAGTCGTACGGGGGGGTCTGAGCAGTTCTTC
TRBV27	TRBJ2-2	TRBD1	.	CASSLRTGTGELFF	TGTGCCAGCAGCCTCAGGACAGGGACCGGGGAGCTGTTTTTT
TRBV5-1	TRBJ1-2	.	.	CASSFAQPAYGYTF	TGCGCCAGCAGCTTCGCACAGCCGGCTTATGGCTACACCTTC
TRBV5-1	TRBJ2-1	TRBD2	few	CASSSSTGLAGGEQFF	TGCGCCAGCAGCTCATCAACGGGACTAGCGGGGGGTGAGCAGTTCTTC
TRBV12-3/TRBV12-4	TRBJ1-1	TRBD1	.	CASSLGTVTLGTEAFF	TGTGCCAGCAGCCTTGGGACAGTTACCCTGGGGACTGAAGCTTTCTTT
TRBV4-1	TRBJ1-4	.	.	CASSLGAGANEKLFF	TGCGCCAGCTCTTTAGGGGCAGGAGCTAATGAAAAACTGTTTTTT
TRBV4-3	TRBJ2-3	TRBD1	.	CASSQEDPRTGWSDTQYF	TGCGCCAGCAGCCAGGAAGACCCCCGGACAGGGTGGTCAGATACGCAGTATTTT
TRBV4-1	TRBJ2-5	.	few	CASSQAASLLGTQYF	TGCGCCAGCAGCCAAGCTGCTAGCTTACTGGGGACCCAGTACTTC